This TCR beta chain is drawn from a study of cytomegalovirus exposure and HLA in healthy donors. At the level of the study: T cells numbering about 180 million yielded 90 million to 140 million unique TCR beta sequences in an earlier analysis.

Per the germline V gene, CDR1 is MNHNS and CDR2 is SASEGT. V lost 7 bases to trimming and J lost 1 base; unmatched junction nucleotides: 2. CDR3 length: 14 amino acids. Study-level findings and limits: Common viral pathogens were later found to be apparently linked to several of the most significant clusters. Certain sequence variants were highly shared and formed a cluster, and this cluster was likely a sequencing artifact.

With 60 Vbeta and 13 Jbeta primers, the PCR was carried out. Produced via immunoSEQ multiplex PCR; TCRdb's table is partial and in-frame only. The table lists some 250,000 clones, around 80% of them singletons. Remarks on this clone: Its target is not known.

Source material: PBMCs. The TCR sequence derives from a woman in her thirties or forties in good health and CMV-seropositive. The V and J genes are TRBV6-1 and TRBJ2-1, with TRBD1 identical over 9 bases. The CDR3 region is CASKGTGSYNEQFF. In nucleotides, the CDR3 is TGTGCCAGCAAAGGGACAGGGTCCTACAATGAGCAGTTCTTC.